What follows is one T cell receptor (beta chain) and its context. The data originate from a study of T cell responses to AZD1222 COVID-19 vaccine. The germline gives CDR1 MNHEY, CDR2 SVGAGI. The CDR3 covers 16 residues. The ends were cut back, 4 bases at V and 2 bases at J, with 17 bases in the middle. TCRdb keeps only in-frame clones here, not all; method: immunoSEQ multiplex PCR. There are 140,000 to 150,000 clones in the sample; about 93% occur only once, and about 9.1% lies in the top ten. The rearrangement links TRBV6-5 to TRBJ2-5; D is undetermined. The TCR was taken from an adult in good health. Sequencing used peripheral blood, obtained on day 0 of AZD1222 vaccination. The CDR3 region has the DNA TGTGCCAGCAGTTCTGCAAGCTGGGGATGGCAAGAGACCCAGTACTTC. It specifies CASSSASWGWQETQYF.